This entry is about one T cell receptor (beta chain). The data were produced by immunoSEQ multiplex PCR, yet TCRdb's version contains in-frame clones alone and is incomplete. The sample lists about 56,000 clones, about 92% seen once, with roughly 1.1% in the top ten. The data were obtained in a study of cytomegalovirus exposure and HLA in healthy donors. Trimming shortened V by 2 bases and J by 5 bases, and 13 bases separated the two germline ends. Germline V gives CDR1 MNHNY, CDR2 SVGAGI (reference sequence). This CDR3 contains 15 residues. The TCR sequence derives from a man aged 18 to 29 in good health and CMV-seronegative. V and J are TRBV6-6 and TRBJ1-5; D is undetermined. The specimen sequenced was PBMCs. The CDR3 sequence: CASSYLGSGHQPQHF. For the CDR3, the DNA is TGTGCCAGCAGTTACCTCGGCAGCGGTCATCAGCCCCAGCATTTT.